These 20 T cell receptor beta chains share one sample of origin, sequenced in a study of T-cell memory formation after mild COVID-19. TCRdb re-called the 5' RACE reads with MiXCR, one entry per CDR3 protein. The sample holds nearly 250,000 distinct CDR3 sequences, 15% seen once. The sample consisted of PBMCs or a T cell subset sorted from them (not recorded which). The source of these receptors is an adult woman who had mild COVID-19 (a few samples of this study predate the infection). Cell type and time point are not known.

V and J are TRBV24-1 and TRBJ1-2; D remains ambiguous. Looked up from germline, CDR1 is KGHDR and CDR2 is SFDVKD. CDR3 size: 13 residues. V was cut by 0 bases and J by 5 bases, with 6 bases left in between. CDR3 region: CATSDLKGYGYTF. CDR3 bases: TGTGCCACCAGTGATTTGAAGGGATATGGCTACACCTTC.

This clonotype was recorded a few times. V usage is TRBV30 and J usage is TRBJ1-1; the D gene is possibly TRBD1 (5 bases). This CDR3 contains 16 residues. Trimming left V 4 bases short and J 3 bases short, with 21 bases between. Germline assignment: CDR1 GTSNPN and CDR2 SVGIG (reference sequence). Here the CDR3 DNA reads TGTGCCTGGACCAAACCCCCCGGGGTGGGGGACACTGAAGCTTTCTTT. This gives the protein CAWTKPPGVGDTEAFF.

The V call is TRBV9, the J call TRBJ2-3; 11 bases agree with TRBD2. CDR3 length equals 16 residues. Germline CDR1 reads SGDLS; CDR2 reads YYNGEE. Losses at the gene ends were 4 bases for V and 3 bases for J; bases not matched to a gene: 7. The CDR3 nucleotides are TGTGCCAGCAGCCCGTCACTAGCGGGAGTAACAGATACGCAGTATTTT. It is translated as CASSPSLAGVTDTQYF.

The genes are TRBV7-9 and TRBJ2-3, with TRBD2 matching over 10 bases. V dropped 2 bases and J dropped 1; count of bases not matched to a gene: 6. The germline CDR1 and CDR2 sequences are SEHNR and FQNEAQ (reference sequence). CDR3 length equals 17 residues. In DNA form, the CDR3 reads TGTGCCAGCAGCTTACAGAGCGGGAGGGCCGGCACAGATACGCAGTATTTT. Its translation: CASSLQSGRAGTDTQYF.

This clonotype has more than one count but fewer than ten. The gene calls are TRBV24-1 and TRBJ1-2, with 7 bases that match TRBD1. The germline V gene encodes CDR1 KGHDR and CDR2 SFDVKD. V lost 4 bases to trimming and J lost 4 bases; unmatched junction nucleotides: 5. This CDR3 comprises 14 residues. This chain's CDR3 is CATSDWDRPYGYTF. The DNA of the CDR3 is TGTGCCACCAGTGACTGGGACAGACCCTATGGCTACACCTTC.

This clonotype was recorded many times. The rearrangement links TRBV20-1 to TRBJ2-1, with D maybe TRBD1 (6 bases). The germline V and J ends were trimmed by 0 bases and 2 bases, with 11 bases remaining between them. CDR1 DFQATT and CDR2 SNEGSKA come from the germline V gene (reference sequence). The CDR3 contains 15 residues. CDR3 sequence (DNA): TGCAGTGCTAGAGACACAGGGCTGACCTACAATGAGCAGTTCTTC. It is translated as CSARDTGLTYNEQFF.

In this sample, this clonotype turned up a few times. The V call is TRBV9, the J call TRBJ1-2; maybe TRBD1 (6 bases). There are 14 residues in the CDR3. V shed 4 bases and J shed 6 bases, with 16 bases lying between them. Germline loops: CDR1 SGDLS, CDR2 YYNGEE. CDR3 sequence (DNA): TGTGCCAGCAGCCCAGGGGACCCGGGGGATGGCTACACCTTC. Translated, it gives CASSPGDPGDGYTF.

This clonotype occurred a few times. CDR3 DNA sequence: TGTGCCAGCAGCGAGGGTTCGGGCACAGATACGCAGTATTTT. Amino acids: CASSEGSGTDTQYF. The chain combines TRBV28 with TRBJ2-3, with a tentative D call TRBD2 (5 bases). V was pared by 6 bases and J by 1 base, with 11 bases between. The CDR3 runs to 14 residues. Germline CDR1 is MDHEN and CDR2 is SYDVKM.

The V call is TRBV2, the J call TRBJ1-2; possibly TRBD1 for D (5 bases). The CDR3 covers 12 residues. Between the trimmed V and J ends, which lost 5 bases and 8 bases, there was a span of 12 bases. Germline assignment: CDR1 SNHLY and CDR2 FYNNEI. Written as DNA, the CDR3 is TGTGCCAGCAGTTCAGCGGGGGGAGGCTACACCTTC. This sequence encodes CASSSAGGGYTF.

The chain employs TRBV27 and TRBJ1-2; perhaps TRBD1 as D (5 bases). The CDR3 covers 14 residues. Per germline, CDR1 MNHEY and CDR2 SMNVEV (reference sequence). The V and J ends lost 6 bases and 2 bases respectively, with 13 bases between them. The CDR3 sequence is CASRPRDGNYGYTF. The CDR3 region has the DNA TGTGCCAGCAGACCACGGGACGGGAACTATGGCTACACCTTC.

This chain connects TRBV18 to TRBJ1-1, with unresolved D. The CDR3 length is 14 residues. Trimming took 5 bases from V and 3 from J, leaving 13 bases between them. The germline V gene has CDR1 KGHSH and CDR2 LQKENI. The CDR3 DNA follows: TGTGCCAGCTCAACACTGGCCCGAGACACTGAAGCTTTCTTT. It yields the protein CASSTLARDTEAFF.

This clonotype occurred a few times. Here the CDR3 reads CASRRTVLGTDTQYF. CDR3 coding DNA: TGTGCCAGCAGGCGGACTGTATTAGGCACAGATACGCAGTATTTT. The chain is built from TRBV7-9 and TRBJ2-3; D might be TRBD2 (5 bases). The germline V gene encodes CDR1 SEHNR and CDR2 FQNEAQ (reference sequence). V lost 6 bases, J lost 1 base, and 14 bases lay in between. This CDR3 region has 15 residues.

The rearrangement joins TRBV20-1 to TRBJ2-2; 11 bases line up with TRBD2. CDR1 and CDR2 from the germline V gene are DFQATT and SNEGSKA (reference sequence). The ends lost 1 base at V and 0 bases at J; junction bases unmatched: 7. The CDR3 consists of 18 residues. CDR3 protein: CSARGGATSGANTGELFF. In DNA, the CDR3 is TGCAGTGCTAGAGGAGGGGCGACTAGCGGGGCGAACACCGGGGAGCTGTTTTTT.

The sample holds a few counts of this clonotype. The chain combines TRBV7-2 with TRBJ1-3, with no clear D. The CDR3 sequence is 14 residues long. Per the germline V gene, CDR1 is SGHTA and CDR2 is FQGNSA. Trimming stripped 5 bases from V and 3 bases from J, with 11 bases between. CDR3 loop: CASSPTPGGNTIYF. CDR3 nucleotides: TGTGCCAGCAGCCCCACTCCGGGTGGAAACACCATATATTTT.

This rearrangement joins TRBV11-2 to TRBJ2-5; a possible D gene is TRBD2 (6 bases). V was cut by 3 bases and J by 4 bases, with 12 bases left in between. In germline, CDR1 is SGHAT, CDR2 FQNNGV. The CDR3 is made up of 14 amino acids. The CDR3 is CASSFVGGGETQYF. CDR3 nucleotides: TGTGCCAGCAGCTTCGTGGGGGGTGGAGAGACCCAGTACTTC.

This clonotype was detected only a few times. The chain recombines TRBV20-1 with TRBJ2-5; 10 nucleotides line up with TRBD1. CDR3 length equals 15 residues. Germline V lookup: CDR1 DFQATT, CDR2 SNEGSKA (reference sequence). Trimming took 5 bases from V and 3 from J; bases not matched to a gene: 9. This chain's CDR3 is CSAQSRDRGKETQYF. CDR3 nucleotide sequence: TGCAGTGCTCAATCCCGGGACAGGGGAAAAGAGACCCAGTACTTC.

This chain joins TRBV5-1 and TRBJ1-2; no definite D call. Per germline, CDR1 SGHRS and CDR2 YFSETQ. CDR3 size: 14 residues. V was pared by 5 bases and J by 6 bases, with 17 bases between. The CDR3 loop is CASSLSRGPDGYTF. The CDR3 DNA reads as TGCGCCAGCAGTCTGAGCCGAGGGCCGGATGGCTACACCTTC.

This clonotype was seen a handful of times. V usage is TRBV7-6 and J usage is TRBJ2-5; D not resolved. Per the germline V gene, CDR1 is SGHVS and CDR2 is FNYEAQ. CDR3 length equals 13 residues. Trimming cost V 5 bases and J 6 bases, with 13 bases left between them. This CDR3 reads CASSPRYTKTQYF. As DNA, the CDR3 is TGTGCCAGCAGCCCGCGCTATACCAAGACCCAGTACTTC. The whole variable domain, remainder taken from reference TRBV7-6 and TRBJ2-5, is GAGVSQSPRYKVTKRGQDVALRCDPISGHVSLYWYRQALGQGPEFLTYFNYEAQQDKSGLPNDRFSAERPEGSISTLTIQRTEQRDSAMYRCASSPRYTKTQYFGPGTRLLVL.

This clonotype appeared a few times. The CDR3 DNA sequence: TGCGCCAGCAGCCAACTCACAGGGACGGGCCAGCCCCAGCATTTT. This gives the protein CASSQLTGTGQPQHF. V gene TRBV4-1 combines with J gene TRBJ1-5; D is possibly TRBD1 (6 bases). Trimming removed 2 bases at V and 7 bases at J, with 15 bases between. Germline CDR1 and CDR2: MGHRA and YSYEKL. The length of the CDR3 is 15 residues.

This chain connects TRBV5-6 to TRBJ1-4; D is undetermined. V was trimmed by 6 bases and J by 1 base, leaving 13 bases between them. Germline V lookup: CDR1 SGHDT, CDR2 YYEEEE. This CDR3 has 15 amino acids. The CDR3 is CASTLLFGTNEKLFF. CDR3 bases: TGTGCCAGCACGCTCTTATTCGGAACTAATGAAAAACTGTTTTTT.